The clone carrying this T cell receptor (beta chain) came up a few times. What it binds is not known. Repertoires were generated with immunoSEQ multiplex PCR, while TCRdb's copy carries only in-frame clones and drops some. The data show some 550,000 clones, with around 97% seen just once and 0.055% to 0.07% held by the top ten. The CDR3 spans 15 residues. Deletions cut 5 bases from V and 4 bases from J, with 16 bases between. CDR1 and CDR2 (germline): SGHAT, FQNNGV. Splitting of CD4+ cells produced CD45RA+ naive and CD45RA-negative memory subsets. The record originates from a study of shared clonotypes between healthy human individuals. About the research overall: Plates per donor: three CD4 naive, three CD4 memory, two CD8 naive, one CD8 memory.

Study-wide findings and caveats: A reduction in generation probabilities was seen for non-shared clonotypes relative to those shared by all four donors. Clonotype sharing across donors was expected to vary with sequencing depth.

This receptor was taken from a woman younger than 45 in good health. The sequenced material came from naive CD4+ T cells sorted from blood. The sample's subset: CD45RA+ positively selected. The J gene is TRBJ2-3, the V gene TRBV11-2, with D possibly matching TRBD1 (5 bases). The CDR3 protein is CASSISGIYSDTQYF. The DNA of the CDR3 is TGTGCCAGCAGCATCTCAGGGATATACTCAGATACGCAGTATTTT.